The rows below give T cell receptor beta chains drawn from one sample of a study of T cells in Graves' hyperthyroidism and ophthalmopathy. A single record per CDR3 protein comes from TCRdb applying MiXCR to the multiplex PCR reads. Of hundreds of thousands of distinct CDR3 sequences listed, around 20% were seen once; the top ten hold approximately 16%. Sample: blood. The receptors were sampled from a woman between 50 and 59 years old with Graves' hyperthyroidism that later progressed to Graves' ophthalmopathy. The CDR3 runs from the conserved cysteine through the conserved F or W. The D gene is left open where the match is weak. Part of the rows lack a size; the others show once, few, many or a class for expanded clones.

clone size	D gene	V gene	J gene	CDR3 DNA	CDR3 protein
few	NA	TRBV18	TRBJ1-5	TGTGCCAGCTCACCGAGGACAGTTGATAGCAATCAGCCCCAGCATTTT	CASSPRTVDSNQPQHF
NA	TRBD1	TRBV18	TRBJ2-2	TGTGCCAGCTCACCACCGTGGGGACAGGGGAACACCGGGGAGCTGTTTTTT	CASSPPWGQGNTGELFF
many	NA	TRBV20-1	TRBJ1-1	TGCAGTGCTAGCTATGTTCGTGGGTATGAAGCTTTCTTT	CSASYVRGYEAFF
few	TRBD1	TRBV29-1	TRBJ2-7	TGCAGCGTTGAAGGCCGGGACAGGGGCTACGAGCAGTACTTC	CSVEGRDRGYEQYF
NA	NA	TRBV18	TRBJ2-1	TGTGCCAGCTCAGGGGGTGAGCAGTTCTTC	CASSGGEQFF
NA	NA	TRBV13	TRBJ2-3	TGTGCCAGCCGCCTGGTCCTCAGGGCAGATACGCAGTATTTT	CASRLVLRADTQYF
many	NA	TRBV30	TRBJ1-2	TGTGCCTGGAGTGTCTCGGAGTATGGCTACACCTTC	CAWSVSEYGYTF
NA	NA	TRBV7-8	TRBJ2-4	TGTGCCAGCAGCTTAGCGGGGGTAGATTTTAGGAAAAACATTCAGTACTTC	CASSLAGVDFRKNIQYF
many	NA	TRBV5-1	TRBJ2-1	TGCGCCAGCAGAATCGTAGGGGCGGACTACAATGAGCAGTTCTTC	CASRIVGADYNEQFF
many	NA	TRBV11-2	TRBJ2-1	TGTGCCAGCAGCTTAGGCAGTTGGGATGAGCAGTTCTTC	CASSLGSWDEQFF
NA	NA	TRBV7-8	TRBJ2-7	TGTGCCAGCAGTTTAGTTACGTCGAGCGACGAGCAGTACTTC	CASSLVTSSDEQYF
many	TRBD1	TRBV12-3/TRBV12-4	TRBJ2-7	TGTGCCAGCAGTTTCAATCAGGGGGCAGAGGATTGTTACGAGCAGTACTTC	CASSFNQGAEDCYEQYF
NA	TRBD1	TRBV27	TRBJ1-2	TGTGCCAGCAGCCGAGATTCGGACAGGGGAGGCTACACCTTC	CASSRDSDRGGYTF